The clone carrying this T cell receptor (beta chain) was seen many times. What it binds is not known. Lacking the conserved final phenylalanine or tryptophan, this CDR3 likely reflects a read error. This sample was included in a study of T cells after yellow fever vaccination. Study outcomes and limitations: Weaker, the secondary response had a peak occurring faster, on day 5 versus 15.

Trimming pared 0 bases from V and 0 bases from J, leaving 12 bases between. This CDR3 comprises 16 residues. In germline, CDR1 is DFQATT, CDR2 SNEGSKA (reference sequence). By 5'RACE template switching, TCR cDNA was produced, with a universal primer site and UMIs added in the process. TCRdb reanalysed the 5' RACE reads using MiXCR and keeps one entry per CDR3 protein. The sample comprises 250,000 to 400,000 distinct CDR3 sequences, approximately 4% of which are singletons, and roughly 21% rests with the top ten. The sample in question was PBMCs, obtained 15 days after the yellow fever booster vaccination. The sequence was obtained from a man aged 18 to 30 who received the YFV17D yellow fever vaccine. This chain joins TRBV20-1 and TRBJ1-3; unclear D gene. The CDR3 sequence: CSARDSIRDSGNTIYI. The CDR3 DNA reads as TGCAGTGCTAGAGATTCAATTCGGGACTCTGGAAACACCATATATATT.